This T cell receptor beta chain derives from a study of T cells after yellow fever vaccination. This clonotype was detected ten times or more. Its antigen is not identified. Overall study findings and caveats: Abundant contaminating clonotypes from the bulk population could appear in FACS-sorted repertoires. Most primary-vaccination clones recurred post-booster (approximately 95% CD4, over 70% CD8).

V gave up 2 bases and J gave up 4 bases, with 8 bases separating them. CDR3 size: 13 residues. Template switching with 5'RACE generated the TCR cDNA and added a universal primer site and UMIs. A single record per CDR3 protein comes from TCRdb applying MiXCR to the 5' RACE reads. The data contain some 400,000 distinct CDR3 sequences, more than 5.5% of them singletons. The sequence came from a man aged 25-45 years who received the YFV17D yellow fever vaccine. The rearrangement uses TRBV12-3 or TRBV12-4 and TRBJ1-1; D is ambiguous. The sample in question was PBMCs, obtained 5 days after the yellow fever booster vaccination. The CDR3 DNA sequence: TGTGCCAGCAGTTTAACTGCGGTCACTGAAGCTTTCTTT. Translation gives CASSLTAVTEAFF.